These 28 T cell receptor beta chains were sequenced from one sample in a study of shared clonotypes between healthy human individuals. TCRdb keeps only in-frame clones here, not all; method: immunoSEQ multiplex PCR. The sample lists about 1.5 million clones; nearly 99% were seen once. Sequenced sample: naive CD4+ T cells sorted from blood. The subset: CD45RA+ positively selected. Source of these receptors: a man aged 30 to 45 in good health.

V usage is TRBV5-1 and J usage is TRBJ1-3; TRBD1 agrees at 8 bases. This CDR3 spans 15 amino acids. Germline V gives CDR1 SGHRS, CDR2 YFSETQ. Germline trimming cut 5 bases from V and 4 bases from J; bases unmatched to any gene: 8. Here the CDR3 DNA reads TGCGCCAGCAGATCAGGACAGGGACTCGGAAACACCATATATTTT. As protein: CASRSGQGLGNTIYF.

The genes are TRBV11-3 and TRBJ2-2; D is uncertain. V dropped 6 bases and J dropped 2 bases, with 7 bases sitting between them. The germline CDR1 and CDR2 sequences are SGHNT and YENEEA. The length of the CDR3 is 13 residues. Here the CDR3 DNA reads TGTGCCAGCAGTTTGATTAACACCGGGGAGCTGTTTTTT. Residues: CASSLINTGELFF. Full variable domain (rest looked up from reference TRBV11-3 and TRBJ2-2): EAGVVQSPRYKIIEKKQPVAFWCNPISGHNTLYWYLQNLGQGPELLIRYENEEAVDDSQLPKDRFSAERLKGVDSTLKIQPAELGDSAVYLCASSLINTGELFFGEGSRLTVL.

This chain joins TRBV7-1 and TRBJ2-7; TRBD1 aligns across 8 bases. TRBV7-1 is an ORF, with its function uncertain. The CDR3 consists of 14 residues. J lost 2 bases, V lost 5 bases, and 5 bases had no gene match. In DNA, the CDR3 is TGTGCCAGCAGCACATGGGACAGGACCTACGAGCAGTACTTC. This codes for CASSTWDRTYEQYF.

This clone has just one count. V usage is TRBV19 and J usage is TRBJ1-2; D is unresolved. The V end was cut by 6 bases, the J end by 1 base, with 15 bases between. The CDR3 spans 15 residues. Germline V lookup: CDR1 LNHDA, CDR2 SQIVND (reference sequence). This CDR3 reads CASRTRTGLNYGYTF. The CDR3 region has the DNA TGTGCCAGTAGGACCCGCACGGGTCTTAACTATGGCTACACCTTC.

CDR3 nucleotide sequence: TGTGCCAGTTCAGGGCCGGGTGAGCAGTTCTTC. Encoded protein: CASSGPGEQFF. The V and J genes are TRBV19 and TRBJ2-1, with D perhaps matching TRBD1 (5 bases). With 8 bases removed from V and 9 bases from J, the gap between germline ends came to 11 bases. Germline V gene lookup returns CDR1 LNHDA and CDR2 SQIVND (reference sequence). The CDR3 loop spans 11 amino acids.

The V and J genes are TRBV5-8 and TRBJ2-1; possibly TRBD1 or TRBD2 for D (5 bases each). This CDR3 is 15 amino acids long. Per germline, CDR1 SGHTS and CDR2 YDEGEE. Deletions cut 7 bases from V and 2 bases from J, with 16 bases between. DNA of the CDR3: TGTGCCAGCTGCATCCACGGGGCAACCTACAATGAGCAGTTCTTC. Translation gives CASCIHGATYNEQFF.

The chain carries TRBV5-1 and TRBJ1-1; D is uncertain. The CDR3 is 15 residues long. Per germline, CDR1 SGHRS and CDR2 YFSETQ. V was clipped by 1 base and J by 0 bases, with 10 bases between them. The chain's CDR3 is CASSLFRGMNTEAFF. In nucleotides, the CDR3 is TGCGCCAGCAGCTTGTTCCGGGGAATGAACACTGAAGCTTTCTTT.

This sequence joins TRBV18 and TRBJ2-7; perhaps TRBD1 as D (5 bases). The germline V gene encodes CDR1 KGHSH and CDR2 LQKENI. Trimming removed 2 bases at V and 7 bases at J, with 24 bases between. The CDR3 consists of 17 residues. The CDR3 sequence is CASSPIGSGQGTGEQYF. The CDR3 region has the DNA TGTGCCAGCTCACCAATAGGTTCCGGGCAGGGAACAGGTGAGCAGTACTTC.

The chain carries TRBV4-3 and TRBJ1-1, with 7 bases aligning to TRBD1. CDR1 and CDR2 from the germline V gene are LGHNA and YSLEER. CDR3 size: 14 residues. Trimming cost V 2 bases and J 5 bases; bases outside gene matches: 5. CDR3 in DNA: TGCGCCAGCAGCCAAAACAGGGGAAGGACTGAAGCTTTCTTT. This codes for CASSQNRGRTEAFF.

J is TRBJ1-4 and V is TRBV6-5, with 7 positions matching TRBD1. Germline loops: CDR1 MNHEY, CDR2 SVGAGI. This CDR3 region has 15 residues. The J segment lost 5 bases and the V segment lost 6 bases, leaving 9 bases of the junction unmatched. The CDR3 DNA reads TGTGCCAGCAGGGTCTCCGGGACAGAGAATGAAAAACTGTTTTTT. It specifies CASRVSGTENEKLFF.

The chain recombines TRBV28 with TRBJ2-7, with D perhaps TRBD1 (5 bases). The germline CDR1 and CDR2 sequences are MDHEN and SYDVKM. This CDR3 is built from 14 residues. Trimming stripped 3 bases from V and 7 bases from J, with 16 bases between. CDR3 protein: CASSLTVGLGEQYF. The CDR3, as DNA: TGTGCCAGCAGTTTGACAGTTGGCCTGGGGGAGCAGTACTTC. Based on the CDR3 plus reference TRBV28 and TRBJ2-7, the full variable domain is DVKVTQSSRYLVKRTGEKVFLECVQDMDHENMFWYRQDPGLGLRLIYFSYDVKMKEKGDIPEGYSVSREKKERFSLILESASTNQTSMYLCASSLTVGLGEQYFGPGTRLTVT.

This clone has only one observation. This sequence joins TRBV14 and TRBJ2-7, with D uncertain. Germline-derived CDR1 and CDR2 are SGHDN and FVKESK. V was pared by 1 base and J by 5 bases, with 18 bases between. The length of the CDR3 is 16 residues. CDR3: CASSQVRLGPLDEQYF. CDR3 nucleotides: TGTGCCAGCAGCCAAGTCCGATTAGGCCCATTAGACGAGCAGTACTTC.

CDR3 region: CASRRNTPYEQYF. The CDR3, as DNA: TGTGCCAGCAGAAGGAACACACCCTACGAGCAGTACTTC. The V call is TRBV28, the J call TRBJ2-7; no clear D. V was pared by 6 bases and J by 2 bases, with 11 bases between. CDR3 size: 13 residues. Germline CDR1 reads MDHEN; CDR2 reads SYDVKM.

CDR3 loop: CASSLPNQRTSSYNEQFF. The CDR3 nucleotides read TGCGCCAGCAGCTTACCAAACCAGCGGACGAGCTCCTACAATGAGCAGTTCTTC. The chain carries TRBV5-1 and TRBJ2-1; D perhaps matches TRBD2 (5 bases). Trimming shortened V by 2 bases and J by 0 bases, and 18 bases separated the two germline ends. The germline V gene has CDR1 SGHRS and CDR2 YFSETQ. The CDR3 extends over 18 amino acids.

CDR3 DNA sequence: TGTGCCAGCAGTGATCTTACCGGGACAGGGGTTACCGGGGAGCTGTTTTTT. Amino acid sequence: CASSDLTGTGVTGELFF. The chain couples TRBV25-1 to TRBJ2-2; TRBD1 agrees at 10 bases. Losses at the gene ends were 3 bases for V and 5 bases for J; bases not matched to a gene: 9. CDR3 length equals 17 residues. The germline gives CDR1 MGHDK, CDR2 SYGVNS.

V and J are TRBV5-1 and TRBJ1-1; TRBD1 matches 7 bases. Germline V CDR1 and CDR2: SGHRS, YFSETQ. The CDR3 has 15 residues. The trim removed 4 bases at V and 1 base at J, leaving 7 bases unmatched. The CDR3 protein is CASSLGQSGNTEAFF. CDR3 sequence (DNA): TGCGCCAGCAGCCTGGGACAGTCCGGGAACACTGAAGCTTTCTTT. Combining the CDR3 with reference TRBV5-1 and TRBJ1-1 gives the whole variable domain KAGVTQTPRYLIKTRGQQVTLSCSPISGHRSVSWYQQTPGQGLQFLFEYFSETQRNKGNFPGRFSGRQFSNSRSEMNVSTLELGDSALYLCASSLGQSGNTEAFFGQGTRLTVV.

The rearrangement links TRBV5-1 to TRBJ2-1, with D maybe TRBD2 (7 bases). V was cut by 0 bases and J by 2 bases, with 15 bases left in between. The CDR3 sequence is 17 residues long. Germline values: CDR1 SGHRS, CDR2 YFSETQ. CDR3 nucleotide sequence: TGCGCCAGCAGCTTGGGTTCGACGGGGGGCGCCTACAATGAGCAGTTCTTC. It is translated as CASSLGSTGGAYNEQFF.

The count of this clone is one. V and J are TRBV27 and TRBJ2-1; 7 bases align to TRBD2. CDR1 and CDR2 from the germline V gene are MNHEY and SMNVEV (reference sequence). The length of the CDR3 is 16 residues. V gave up 6 bases and J gave up 6 bases; unmatched junction bases: 14. CDR3 protein: CASSQARLADFNEQFF. Written as DNA, the CDR3 is TGTGCCAGCAGCCAAGCGCGGCTAGCGGACTTCAATGAGCAGTTCTTC.

On this clone: This CDR3 is also generated by other DNA sequences in the sample. The chain has TRBV9 and TRBJ2-3; D ambiguous. Trimming removed 0 bases at V and 1 base at J, with 6 bases between. Germline V gene data show CDR1 as SGDLS and CDR2 as YYNGEE. The CDR3 is 14 amino acids. CDR3 sequence reads: CASSVELGTDTQYF. Written as DNA, the CDR3 is TGTGCCAGCAGCGTAGAGCTGGGCACAGATACGCAGTATTTT.

The CDR3 region is CASSERGYTEAFF. The CDR3 nucleotides are TGTGCCAGCAGTGAAAGGGGTTACACTGAAGCTTTCTTT. The chain couples TRBV2 to TRBJ1-1; a weak D match, TRBD1 (5 bases). The germline V and J ends were trimmed by 2 bases and 3 bases, with 7 bases remaining between them. Germline-derived CDR1 and CDR2 are SNHLY and FYNNEI. The CDR3 totals 13 residues.

The chain links TRBV7-9 to TRBJ2-1; possibly TRBD1 for D (5 bases). V dropped 11 bases and J dropped 7 bases, with 21 bases sitting between them. Looked up from germline, CDR1 is SEHNR and CDR2 is FQNEAQ (reference sequence). This CDR3 is built from 14 residues. The CDR3 DNA reads TGTGCCGTCTCTCTAGGGGATGATGTAAATGAGCAGTTCTTC. Translating gives CAVSLGDDVNEQFF.

The chain couples TRBV29-1 to TRBJ2-7; 8 nucleotides match TRBD1. This CDR3 is 11 amino acids long. The ends lost 6 bases at V and 5 bases at J; junction bases unmatched: 3. CDR1 SQVTM and CDR2 ANQGSEA come from the germline V gene. CDR3 residues: CSVQGANEQYF. CDR3 DNA: TGCAGCGTCCAGGGGGCTAACGAGCAGTACTTC.

The chain employs TRBV19 and TRBJ1-4; D is ambiguous. The CDR3 has 13 amino acids. From germline, CDR1 is LNHDA and CDR2 SQIVND (reference sequence). V lost 5 bases and J 7 bases, leaving 11 bases between the germline ends. The DNA for the CDR3 is TGTGCCAGTAGTGTCCGGTTGGGTGAAAAACTGTTTTTT. As protein: CASSVRLGEKLFF.

The V and J genes are TRBV18 and TRBJ1-5, with D unresolved. The germline V gene encodes CDR1 KGHSH and CDR2 LQKENI. Between the trimmed V and J ends, which lost 4 bases and 10 bases, there was a span of 11 bases. This CDR3 region has 12 residues. DNA of the CDR3: TGTGCCAGCTCACTTCCTGTTGAACCCCAGCATTTT. Translation: CASSLPVEPQHF. The variable domain in full, with the rest retrieved from reference TRBV18 and TRBJ1-5, is NAGVMQNPRHLVRRRGQEARLRCSPMKGHSHVYWYRQLPEEGLKFMVYLQKENIIDESGMPKERFSAEFPKEGPSILRIQQVVRGDSAAYFCASSLPVEPQHFGDGTRLSIL.

A single count supports this clone. This chain uses TRBV18 with TRBJ2-6; tentatively, D is TRBD1 or TRBD2 (5 bases each). V was clipped by 1 base and J by 0 bases, with 13 bases between them. CDR3 length equals 18 residues. Germline V gene data show CDR1 as KGHSH and CDR2 as LQKENI. The DNA of the CDR3 is TGTGCCAGCTCACCACTGGTCCGGGACGGCTCTGGGGCCAACGTCCTGACTTTC. Protein: CASSPLVRDGSGANVLTF.

The rearrangement links TRBV30 to TRBJ1-4, with D possibly being TRBD1 (5 bases). Between the trimmed V and J ends, which lost 0 bases and 3 bases, there was a span of 5 bases. Looked up from germline, CDR1 is GTSNPN and CDR2 is SVGIG (reference sequence). The CDR3 runs 13 residues. The CDR3 is CAWSVGANEKLFF. The CDR3 DNA sequence: TGTGCCTGGAGTGTAGGGGCTAATGAAAAACTGTTTTTT.

This chain connects TRBV7-2 to TRBJ1-1, with D unresolved. In germline, CDR1 is SGHTA, CDR2 FQGNSA. This CDR3 is 13 amino acids long. V lost 2 bases and J 5 bases, leaving 9 bases between the germline ends. The CDR3 spells CASSLRSHTEAFF. The CDR3 region has the DNA TGTGCCAGCAGCTTAAGGAGTCATACTGAAGCTTTCTTT.

This sequence joins TRBV6-5 and TRBJ1-1, with D uncertain. Germline assignment: CDR1 MNHEY and CDR2 SVGAGI. This CDR3 has 13 amino acids. V lost 7 bases and J lost 4, with 13 bases in between. The CDR3 loop reads CASNLGWSTEAFF. The CDR3 DNA sequence: TGTGCCAGCAACCTGGGGTGGTCCACTGAAGCTTTCTTT.